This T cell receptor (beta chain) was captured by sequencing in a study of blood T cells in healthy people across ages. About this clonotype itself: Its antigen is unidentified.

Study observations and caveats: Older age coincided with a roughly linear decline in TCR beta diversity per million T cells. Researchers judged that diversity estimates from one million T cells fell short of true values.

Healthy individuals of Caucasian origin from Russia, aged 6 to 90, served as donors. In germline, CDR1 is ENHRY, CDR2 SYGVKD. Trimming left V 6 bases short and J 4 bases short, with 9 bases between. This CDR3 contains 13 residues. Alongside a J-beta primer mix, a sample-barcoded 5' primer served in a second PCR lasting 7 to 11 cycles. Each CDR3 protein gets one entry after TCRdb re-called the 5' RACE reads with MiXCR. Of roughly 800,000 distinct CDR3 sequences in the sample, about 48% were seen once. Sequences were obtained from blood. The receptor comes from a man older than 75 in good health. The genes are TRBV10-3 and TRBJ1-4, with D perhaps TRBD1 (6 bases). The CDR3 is CAISRQVNEKLFF. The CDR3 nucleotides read TGTGCCATCAGCAGACAGGTTAATGAAAAACTGTTTTTT.